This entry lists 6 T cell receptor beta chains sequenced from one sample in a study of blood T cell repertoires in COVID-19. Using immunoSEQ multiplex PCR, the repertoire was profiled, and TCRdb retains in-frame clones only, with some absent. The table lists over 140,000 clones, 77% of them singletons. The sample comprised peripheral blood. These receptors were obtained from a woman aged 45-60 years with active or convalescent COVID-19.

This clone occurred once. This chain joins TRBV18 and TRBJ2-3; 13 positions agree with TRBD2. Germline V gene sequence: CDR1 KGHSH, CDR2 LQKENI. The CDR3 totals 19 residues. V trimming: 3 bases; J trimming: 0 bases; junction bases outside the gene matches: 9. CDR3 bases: TGTGCCAGCTCACCTCGGACTAGCGGGGGCCCACTAAGCACAGATACGCAGTATTTT. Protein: CASSPRTSGGPLSTDTQYF.

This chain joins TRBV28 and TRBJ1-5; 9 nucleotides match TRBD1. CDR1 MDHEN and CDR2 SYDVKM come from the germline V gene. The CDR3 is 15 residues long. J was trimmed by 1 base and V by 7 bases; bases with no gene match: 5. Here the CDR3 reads CASTTGTGSNQPQHF. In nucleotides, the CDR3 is TGTGCCAGCACCACCGGGACAGGGAGCAATCAGCCCCAGCATTTT. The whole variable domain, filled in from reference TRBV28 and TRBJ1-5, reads DVKVTQSSRYLVKRTGEKVFLECVQDMDHENMFWYRQDPGLGLRLIYFSYDVKMKEKGDIPEGYSVSREKKERFSLILESASTNQTSMYLCASTTGTGSNQPQHFGDGTRLSIL.

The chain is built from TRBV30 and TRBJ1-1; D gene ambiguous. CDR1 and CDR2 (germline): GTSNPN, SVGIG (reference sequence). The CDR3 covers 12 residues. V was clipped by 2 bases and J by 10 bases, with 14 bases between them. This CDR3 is CAWSSQIFAAFF. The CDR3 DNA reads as TGTGCCTGGAGTTCCCAGATTTTTGCAGCTTTCTTT.

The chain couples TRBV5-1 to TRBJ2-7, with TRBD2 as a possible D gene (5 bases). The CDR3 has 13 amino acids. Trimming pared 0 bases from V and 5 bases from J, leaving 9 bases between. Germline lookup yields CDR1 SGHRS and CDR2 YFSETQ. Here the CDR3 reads CASSLALVDEQYF. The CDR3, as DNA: TGCGCCAGCAGCTTGGCACTAGTCGACGAGCAGTACTTC.

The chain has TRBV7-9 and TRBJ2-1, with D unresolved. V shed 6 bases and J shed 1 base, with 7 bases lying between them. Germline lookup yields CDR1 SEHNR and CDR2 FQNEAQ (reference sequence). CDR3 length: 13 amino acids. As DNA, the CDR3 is TGTGCCAGCAGGACGGGTTCCTACAATGAGCAGTTCTTC. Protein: CASRTGSYNEQFF.

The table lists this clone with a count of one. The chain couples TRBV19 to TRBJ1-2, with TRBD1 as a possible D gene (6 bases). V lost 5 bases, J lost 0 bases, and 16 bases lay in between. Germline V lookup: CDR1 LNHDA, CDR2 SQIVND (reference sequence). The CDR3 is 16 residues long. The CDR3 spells CASSAPSTGANYGYTF. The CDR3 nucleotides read TGTGCCAGTAGTGCCCCTTCGACAGGAGCTAACTATGGCTACACCTTC.